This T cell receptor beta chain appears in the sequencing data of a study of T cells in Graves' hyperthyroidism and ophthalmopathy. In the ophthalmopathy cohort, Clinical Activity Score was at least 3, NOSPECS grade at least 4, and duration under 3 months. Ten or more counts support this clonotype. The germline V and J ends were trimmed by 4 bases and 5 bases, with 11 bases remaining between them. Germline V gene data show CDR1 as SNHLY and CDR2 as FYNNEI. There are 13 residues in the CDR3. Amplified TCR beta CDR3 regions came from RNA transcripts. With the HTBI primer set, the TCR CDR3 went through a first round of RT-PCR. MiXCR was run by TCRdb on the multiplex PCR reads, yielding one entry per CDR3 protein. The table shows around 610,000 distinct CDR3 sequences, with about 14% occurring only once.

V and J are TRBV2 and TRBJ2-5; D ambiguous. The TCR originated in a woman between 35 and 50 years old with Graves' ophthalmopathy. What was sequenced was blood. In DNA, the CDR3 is TGTGCCAGCAGTGGTGATCTAGGGGAGACCCAGTACTTC. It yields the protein CASSGDLGETQYF. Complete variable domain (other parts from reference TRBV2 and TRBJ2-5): EPEVTQTPSHQVTQMGQEVILRCVPISNHLYFYWYRQILGQKVEFLVSFYNNEISEKSEIFDDQFSVERPDGSNFTLKIRSTKLEDSAMYFCASSGDLGETQYFGPGTRLLVL.